Each of the 2 T cell receptor beta chains below was sequenced from the same sample in a study of CD8 T cell repertoires and HIV-1 epitope variants. Assay used: immunoSEQ multiplex PCR; TCRdb lists only in-frame clones, some missing. The data show roughly 2,700 clones, roughly two thirds seen once. No antigen is known for these receptors. Source material: cultured CD8+ T cells derived from PBMCs. These receptors originate from a male donor with HIV.

The rearrangement joins TRBV9 to TRBJ1-1; D gene ambiguous. V gave up 3 bases and J gave up 6 bases, with 15 bases separating them. Germline-derived CDR1 and CDR2 are SGDLS and YYNGEE. This CDR3 has 14 residues. CDR3 in amino acids: CASSAESGVSEAFF. CDR3 sequence (DNA): TGTGCCAGCAGCGCGGAATCCGGGGTCTCTGAAGCTTTCTTT.

The chain recombines TRBV15 with TRBJ2-3, with 12 positions matching TRBD2. Per germline, CDR1 LNHNV and CDR2 YYDKDF (reference sequence). The CDR3 has 15 amino acids. The V gene end was trimmed by 5 bases and the J gene end by 5 bases; junction bases not matched to a gene: 5. CDR3: CATSSSGRAGDTQYF. CDR3 nucleotides: TGTGCCACCAGCTCTAGCGGGAGGGCCGGAGATACGCAGTATTTT.